The 29 T cell receptor beta chains below all came from one sample that was sequenced in a study of blood T cell repertoires in COVID-19. Clones were sequenced by immunoSEQ multiplex PCR, and TCRdb holds only the in-frame ones, with some missing. The sample lists 450,000 or so clones; roughly 87% were seen once. Sequenced material: peripheral blood. The receptors shown here come from a man younger than 30 with COVID-19, enrolled during active disease.

The chain joins TRBV5-1 to TRBJ2-3; 7 nucleotides agree with TRBD2. This CDR3 has 15 residues. In germline, CDR1 is SGHRS, CDR2 YFSETQ. V gave up 0 bases and J gave up 5 bases; unmatched junction bases: 6. CDR3 region: CASSLARPSGDTQYF. In DNA, the CDR3 is TGCGCCAGCAGCTTGGCCAGACCTAGCGGAGATACGCAGTATTTT. The complete variable domain, with remaining parts taken from reference TRBV5-1 and TRBJ2-3, reads KAGVTQTPRYLIKTRGQQVTLSCSPISGHRSVSWYQQTPGQGLQFLFEYFSETQRNKGNFPGRFSGRQFSNSRSEMNVSTLELGDSALYLCASSLARPSGDTQYFGPGTRLTVL.

The V and J genes are TRBV27 and TRBJ1-2; possible D gene TRBD1, 6 bases. The CDR3 has 15 residues. V lost 2 bases and J 5 bases, leaving 15 bases between the germline ends. Germline lookup yields CDR1 MNHEY and CDR2 SMNVEV (reference sequence). This chain's CDR3 is CASSLTSRGAYGYTF. The CDR3 bases are TGTGCCAGCAGTTTAACCTCCCGGGGGGCATATGGCTACACCTTC.

The chain employs TRBV25-1 and TRBJ2-2; TRBD2 agrees at 12 bases. Germline lookup yields CDR1 MGHDK and CDR2 SYGVNS. The CDR3 loop spans 16 amino acids. V was clipped by 5 bases and J by 7 bases; unmatched bases: 8. This CDR3 is CASSTLAGGLDGELFF. DNA for the CDR3: TGTGCCAGCAGTACCCTAGCGGGGGGGCTTGACGGGGAGCTGTTTTTT.

The gene calls are TRBV7-9 and TRBJ1-6; perhaps TRBD1 as D (5 bases). The CDR3 is 15 amino acids. Trimming took 1 base from V and 6 from J, leaving 10 bases between them. Germline assignment: CDR1 SEHNR and CDR2 FQNEAQ (reference sequence). The DNA for the CDR3 is TGTGCCAGCAGCTTAGGGGGACTGATTAATTCACCCCTCCACTTT. Protein product: CASSLGGLINSPLHF. The full variable domain, with the rest looked up from reference TRBV7-9 and TRBJ1-6, is DTGVSQNPRHKITKRGQNVTFRCDPISEHNRLYWYRQTLGQGPEFLTYFQNEAQLEKSRLLSDRFSAERPKGSFSTLEIQRTEQGDSAMYLCASSLGGLINSPLHFGNGTRLTVT.

The genes are TRBV24-1 and TRBJ2-1; a possible D gene is TRBD1 (6 bases). CDR3 size: 13 residues. Germline V gene lookup returns CDR1 KGHDR and CDR2 SFDVKD. V shed 9 bases and J shed 5 bases, with 13 bases lying between them. As DNA, the CDR3 is TGTGCCACCTCGGACAGTTCCCACAATGAGCAGTTCTTC. It translates to CATSDSSHNEQFF.

This chain uses TRBV5-1 with TRBJ2-3, with 8 bases lining up with TRBD2. CDR1 SGHRS and CDR2 YFSETQ come from the germline V gene. The CDR3 length is 16 residues. Trimming at V came to 4 bases and at J to 0 bases, leaving 7 bases not matched to a gene. CDR3 bases: TGCGCCAGCAGCACCATAGCGGGGCCGAGCACAGATACGCAGTATTTT. This translates into CASSTIAGPSTDTQYF.

The V gene is TRBV11-2, the J gene TRBJ1-1, with 9 bases identical to TRBD1. Germline V gene sequence: CDR1 SGHAT, CDR2 FQNNGV. After removal of 4 bases from V and 1 base from J, the junction contained 16 bases not matched to a gene. This CDR3 has 19 amino acids. The CDR3 spells CASSSWGGTGTRRNTEAFF. The CDR3 nucleotides are TGTGCCAGCAGCTCTTGGGGCGGGACAGGGACGAGAAGGAACACTGAAGCTTTCTTT.

The chain joins TRBV5-8 to TRBJ2-3; TRBD2 aligns across 8 bases. V trimming: 3 bases; J trimming: 6 bases; junction bases outside the gene matches: 6. This CDR3 contains 14 residues. CDR1 and CDR2 from the germline V gene are SGHTS and YDEGEE. In DNA, the CDR3 is TGTGCCAGCAGCTCGGGGGGGGGCCGGGATACGCAGTATTTT. It translates to CASSSGGGRDTQYF.

The rearrangement uses TRBV6-5 and TRBJ2-7, with D perhaps matching TRBD1 (6 bases). The V end was cut by 6 bases, the J end by 1 base, with 16 bases between. The germline V gene has CDR1 MNHEY and CDR2 SVGAGI. This CDR3 region has 15 residues. CDR3 sequence (DNA): TGTGCCAGCAGCCCCGGGTGGGGGCTTTCCTACGAGCAGTACTTC. Its translation: CASSPGWGLSYEQYF.

The chain employs TRBV7-9 and TRBJ2-1, with 12 bases that match TRBD2. The CDR3 is 15 residues long. V dropped 5 bases and J dropped 9; count of bases not matched to a gene: 8. Germline assignment: CDR1 SEHNR and CDR2 FQNEAQ (reference sequence). CDR3 in amino acids: CASSPPSGRASEQFF. CDR3 bases: TGTGCCAGCAGCCCACCTAGCGGGAGGGCGTCTGAGCAGTTCTTC. Supplemented by reference TRBV7-9 and TRBJ2-1, the full variable domain reads DTGVSQNPRHKITKRGQNVTFRCDPISEHNRLYWYRQTLGQGPEFLTYFQNEAQLEKSRLLSDRFSAERPKGSFSTLEIQRTEQGDSAMYLCASSPPSGRASEQFFGPGTRLTVL.

The rearrangement joins TRBV29-1 to TRBJ2-7, with 10 bases matching TRBD1. The CDR3 contains 11 residues. Germline values: CDR1 SQVTM, CDR2 ANQGSEA. Losses at the gene ends were 5 bases for V and 6 bases for J; bases not matched to a gene: 1. CDR3 sequence reads: CSVWTGGEQYF. The CDR3 DNA sequence: TGCAGCGTTTGGACAGGGGGCGAGCAGTACTTC.

The gene calls are TRBV3-1 (or the pseudogene TRBV3-2) and TRBJ2-1; 12 bases fit TRBD2. V shed 4 bases and J 9 bases; nucleotides not matched to a gene: 10. Germline V CDR1 and CDR2: LGHDT, YNNKEL (reference sequence). CDR3 size: 16 residues. The CDR3 region is CASSRLAGGSSGEQFF. The CDR3 nucleotides read TGTGCCAGCAGCCGGCTAGCGGGAGGGTCGTCGGGTGAGCAGTTCTTC.

J is TRBJ2-7 and V is TRBV28; 7 nucleotides line up with TRBD1. The CDR3 covers 14 residues. Germline V lookup: CDR1 MDHEN, CDR2 SYDVKM. After removal of 4 bases from V and 3 bases from J, the junction contained 6 bases not matched to a gene. The CDR3 loop is CASSSTGEGYEQYF. CDR3 bases: TGTGCCAGCAGTTCTACAGGGGAAGGCTACGAGCAGTACTTC.

The V gene is TRBV4-1, the J gene TRBJ2-1; 7 bases map to TRBD2. CDR3 length equals 17 residues. In germline, CDR1 is MGHRA, CDR2 YSYEKL. Trimming cost V 2 bases and J 8 bases; bases outside gene matches: 15. The CDR3 nucleotides are TGCGCCAGCAGCCAAAGAACCACGGGACTAAGAGGGGATGAGCAGTTCTTC. As protein: CASSQRTTGLRGDEQFF.

This chain uses TRBV7-8 with TRBJ2-3; no definite D call. Trimming shortened V by 6 bases and J by 10 bases, and 17 bases separated the two germline ends. Germline CDR1 is SGHVS and CDR2 is FQNEAQ. The CDR3 sequence is 13 residues long. CDR3: CASRALASYPQYF. CDR3 DNA: TGTGCCAGCAGGGCCTTAGCTAGTTATCCGCAGTATTTT.

The chain combines TRBV2 with TRBJ1-2; D possibly corresponds to TRBD1 (5 bases). The CDR3 covers 11 residues. The V gene's germline CDR1 is SNHLY and CDR2 FYNNEI. Trimming stripped 9 bases from V and 2 bases from J, with 7 bases between. CDR3 loop: CASGQNYGYTF. The CDR3 nucleotides read TGTGCCAGTGGACAAAACTATGGCTACACCTTC.

The chain employs TRBV7-9 and TRBJ2-4; 9 nucleotides match TRBD2. Trimming at V came to 6 bases and at J to 4 bases, leaving 13 bases not matched to a gene. Germline CDR1 is SEHNR and CDR2 is FQNEAQ (reference sequence). The CDR3 consists of 17 residues. CDR3 region: CASRYPISGSVKNIQYF. The DNA for the CDR3 is TGTGCCAGCAGGTATCCTATTAGCGGGAGTGTGAAAAACATTCAGTACTTC.

The gene calls are TRBV5-1 and TRBJ1-1; D is undetermined. CDR3 length equals 14 residues. Trimming pared 3 bases from V and 1 base from J, leaving 10 bases between. Germline V CDR1 and CDR2: SGHRS, YFSETQ. In nucleotides, the CDR3 is TGCGCCAGCAGCTCCAACCCTACGAACACTGAAGCTTTCTTT. Translating gives CASSSNPTNTEAFF.

The chain couples TRBV6-5 to TRBJ2-5; a weak D match, TRBD1 (6 bases). There are 14 residues in the CDR3. Germline V gene sequence: CDR1 MNHEY, CDR2 SVGAGI. V lost 4 bases, J lost 2 bases, and 11 bases lay in between. The CDR3 here is CASSFDRQQETQYF. The CDR3 DNA sequence: TGTGCCAGCAGTTTCGACAGGCAGCAAGAGACCCAGTACTTC.

This clone was observed once. The chain uses TRBV11-1 and TRBJ2-3; maybe TRBD2 (5 bases). Germline V lookup: CDR1 SGHAT, CDR2 FQDESV (reference sequence). The CDR3 spans 12 residues. Trimming stripped 6 bases from V and 4 bases from J, with 8 bases between. As DNA, the CDR3 is TGTGCCAGCAGTACCGGGGCAGATACGCAGTATTTT. Translating it yields CASSTGADTQYF.

V gene TRBV3-1 (or the pseudogene TRBV3-2) combines with J gene TRBJ1-5, with D unclear. Germline V gene sequence: CDR1 LGHDT, CDR2 YNNKEL (reference sequence). This CDR3 comprises 12 residues. Trimming left V 6 bases short and J 3 bases short, with 6 bases between. CDR3 bases: TGTGCCAGCAGTTATATCAATCAGCCCCAGCATTTT. This sequence encodes CASSYINQPQHF.

The chain carries TRBV30 and TRBJ1-1; D possibly corresponds to TRBD1 (5 bases). The germline V gene encodes CDR1 GTSNPN and CDR2 SVGIG (reference sequence). V was clipped by 2 bases and J by 4 bases, with 23 bases between them. The CDR3 sequence is 17 residues long. The CDR3 DNA reads as TGTGCCTGGAGTAGGGGTCAGAACTGGGGTTCTCTCACTGAAGCTTTCTTT. Protein product: CAWSRGQNWGSLTEAFF.

This clone has only one observation. In DNA form, the CDR3 reads TGTGCCAGCAGCTGGGGGCCAGATACGCAGTATTTT. Its translation is CASSWGPDTQYF. The genes are TRBV5-4 and TRBJ2-3; possible D gene TRBD1, 6 bases. CDR3 size: 12 residues. From germline, CDR1 is SGHNT and CDR2 YYREEE (reference sequence). The V end was cut by 3 bases, the J end by 4 bases, with 6 bases between.

The chain joins TRBV5-5 to TRBJ2-7; D is unclear. Germline V gene lookup returns CDR1 SGHKS and CDR2 YYEKEE (reference sequence). This CDR3 is 13 amino acids long. The ends were cut back, 4 bases at V and 5 bases at J, with 13 bases in the middle. CDR3 nucleotides: TGTGCCAGCAGCCCTCCTAGTCGCCACGAGCAGTACTTC. This codes for CASSPPSRHEQYF.

This clone has more than one count but fewer than ten. V is TRBV6-6 and J is TRBJ2-2; 7 nucleotides line up with TRBD2. Germline assignment: CDR1 MNHNY and CDR2 SVGAGI (reference sequence). CDR3 length equals 15 residues. The junction had 2 bases not matched to a gene; V was cut back by 2 bases and J by 2 bases. CDR3 loop: CASSYKRENTGELFF. As DNA, the CDR3 is TGTGCCAGCAGTTACAAGCGGGAAAACACCGGGGAGCTGTTTTTT.

The J gene is TRBJ2-1, the V gene TRBV5-1; 9 bases align to TRBD2. The germline gives CDR1 SGHRS, CDR2 YFSETQ. This CDR3 comprises 14 residues. Trimming took 4 bases from V and 8 from J; bases not matched to a gene: 7. CDR3 sequence reads: CASSIGTSSDEQFF. CDR3 bases: TGCGCCAGCAGCATAGGGACTAGCTCCGATGAGCAGTTCTTC.

This clone was found once. The CDR3 sequence: CASSLARVGGNQPQHF. The DNA for the CDR3 is TGCGCCAGCAGCTTGGCCAGGGTGGGCGGCAATCAGCCCCAGCATTTT. This chain joins TRBV5-1 and TRBJ1-5; a possible D gene is TRBD1 (5 bases). CDR1 and CDR2 (germline): SGHRS, YFSETQ. This CDR3 contains 16 residues. The V end was cut by 0 bases, the J end by 2 bases, with 12 bases between.

A note on this clone: This may come from a read error, since a much larger clone is one base off. Other DNA sequences in the sample encode the same CDR3. V usage is TRBV27 and J usage is TRBJ2-7, with 12 nucleotides matching TRBD2. Unmatched junction bases numbered 3, after V lost 6 bases and J lost 0 bases. From germline, CDR1 is MNHEY and CDR2 SMNVEV (reference sequence). The length of the CDR3 is 15 residues. Here the CDR3 reads CASSLTSGSSYEQYF. CDR3 coding DNA: TGTGCCAGCAGCCTGACTAGCGGGAGCTCCTACGAGCAGTACTTC.

This clone showed up just once. This sequence joins TRBV11-3 and TRBJ1-2; TRBD1 is a possible D gene (6 bases). Germline V lookup: CDR1 SGHNT, CDR2 YENEEA. Trimming stripped 5 bases from V and 8 bases from J, with 18 bases between. CDR3 length equals 14 residues. Written as DNA, the CDR3 is TGTGCCAGCAGCCCCGCAGGGGAATCAGAAGGCTACACCTTC. Amino acids: CASSPAGESEGYTF.